This is a list of T cell receptor beta chains from one sample in a study of blood T cell repertoires in COVID-19. TCRdb keeps only in-frame clones here, not all; method: immunoSEQ multiplex PCR. The sample contains 300,000 to 350,000 clones, roughly nine tenths of which appear only once. Sequencing used PBMCs or T cells enriched from blood (not recorded which). All receptors derive from a woman in her 30s who had recovered from COVID-19. Each CDR3 is given with its conserved first and last residue. Fields, in order: V gene, clone size, J gene, D gene, CDR3 DNA, CDR3 protein. The D gene is left open where the match is weak. Some rows mark clone size as missing; the rest say once, few, many or name a class of expanded clone.

V gene: TRBV19
clone size: .
J gene: TRBJ2-7
D gene: TRBD2
CDR3 DNA: TGTGCCAGTAGTGCTAGGGGGACTAGCGGGACCAACTACGAGCAGTACTTC
CDR3 protein: CASSARGTSGTNYEQYF

V gene: TRBV3-1/TRBV3-2
clone size: .
J gene: TRBJ2-1
D gene: TRBD2
CDR3 DNA: TGTGCCAGCAGCCAATCCCAACTAGCGGGAGCCTACAATGAGCAGTTCTTC
CDR3 protein: CASSQSQLAGAYNEQFF

V gene: TRBV9
clone size: .
J gene: TRBJ2-3
D gene: .
CDR3 DNA: TGTGCCAGCAGCGTAGGGGCTCACACAGATACGCAGTATTTT
CDR3 protein: CASSVGAHTDTQYF

V gene: TRBV19
clone size: .
J gene: TRBJ2-1
D gene: .
CDR3 DNA: TGTGCCAGTAGTATTCGCCGGGAGTGGAAAAATGAGCAGTTCTTC
CDR3 protein: CASSIRREWKNEQFF

V gene: TRBV4-2
clone size: .
J gene: TRBJ2-7
D gene: TRBD2
CDR3 DNA: TGTGCCAGCAGTCGAGCCCTTAGCGGGAGTGGGTCCTACGAGCAGTACTTC
CDR3 protein: CASSRALSGSGSYEQYF

V gene: TRBV29-1
clone size: .
J gene: TRBJ2-1
D gene: .
CDR3 DNA: TGCAGCGTTGATCTGAGCGGGTCGGATGAGCAGTTCTTC
CDR3 protein: CSVDLSGSDEQFF

V gene: TRBV4-2
clone size: .
J gene: TRBJ2-7
D gene: TRBD2
CDR3 DNA: TGTGCCAGCAGCCAAACGACCGCTAGCGGGGACTCCTACGAGCAGTACTTC
CDR3 protein: CASSQTTASGDSYEQYF

V gene: TRBV7-3
clone size: once
J gene: TRBJ1-3
D gene: TRBD1
CDR3 DNA: TGTGCCAGCAGCTTCGGACAGGGCGACGGAAACACCATATATTTT
CDR3 protein: CASSFGQGDGNTIYF

V gene: TRBV11-2
clone size: once
J gene: TRBJ1-5
D gene: .
CDR3 DNA: TGTGCCAGCAGCTTCGGGGGTATCAATCAGCCCCAGCATTTT
CDR3 protein: CASSFGGINQPQHF

V gene: TRBV9
clone size: .
J gene: TRBJ2-2
D gene: TRBD1
CDR3 DNA: TGTGCCAGCAGCGTATTTGGACAGGGTAGCGCCGGGGAGCTGTTTTTT
CDR3 protein: CASSVFGQGSAGELFF

V gene: TRBV27
clone size: few
J gene: TRBJ1-3
D gene: TRBD1
CDR3 DNA: TGTGCCAGCAGTTTCACCGGGGGGGCGGGACAGCCTGGAAACACCATATATTTT
CDR3 protein: CASSFTGGAGQPGNTIYF

V gene: TRBV3-1/TRBV3-2
clone size: .
J gene: TRBJ2-7
D gene: .
CDR3 DNA: TGTGCCAGCAGCCAGACAGGATTCTCCTACGAGCAGTACTTC
CDR3 protein: CASSQTGFSYEQYF

V gene: TRBV6-5
clone size: .
J gene: TRBJ2-1
D gene: TRBD2
CDR3 DNA: TGTGCCAGCAGTTACCCGGGACTAGCGGCGAATGAGCAGTTCTTC
CDR3 protein: CASSYPGLAANEQFF

V gene: TRBV30
clone size: few
J gene: TRBJ1-2
D gene: .
CDR3 DNA: TGTGCCTGGGAAATTAGCTATGGCTACACCTTC
CDR3 protein: CAWEISYGYTF

V gene: TRBV7-8
clone size: .
J gene: TRBJ1-3
D gene: .
CDR3 DNA: TGTGCCAGCAGCTTAGGGGCAGGTCGCTCTGGAAACACCATATATTTT
CDR3 protein: CASSLGAGRSGNTIYF

V gene: TRBV10-1
clone size: .
J gene: TRBJ2-7
D gene: TRBD2
CDR3 DNA: TGCGCCAGCAGTGAGTGGGGGACTAGCGGGACAGAGCAGTACTTC
CDR3 protein: CASSEWGTSGTEQYF

V gene: TRBV20-1
clone size: few
J gene: TRBJ2-3
D gene: TRBD2
CDR3 DNA: TGCAGTGCCGCACCTAGCGGGGGGCAGTATTTT
CDR3 protein: CSAAPSGGQYF

V gene: TRBV4-2
clone size: .
J gene: TRBJ2-7
D gene: TRBD1
CDR3 DNA: TGTGCCAGCAGCCAAGATTTGGGGACAGGGTCCTACGAGCAGTACTTC
CDR3 protein: CASSQDLGTGSYEQYF

V gene: TRBV2
clone size: .
J gene: TRBJ1-1
D gene: .
CDR3 DNA: TGTGCCAGCAGTGAAATGGGGTCGGGGGGCGCAAGGAACACTGAAGCTTTCTTT
CDR3 protein: CASSEMGSGGARNTEAFF

V gene: TRBV9
clone size: once
J gene: TRBJ2-6
D gene: .
CDR3 DNA: TGTGCCAGCACCCCGTGGGAGAATGGGGCCAACGTCCTGACTTTC
CDR3 protein: CASTPWENGANVLTF

V gene: TRBV7-6
clone size: .
J gene: TRBJ1-3
D gene: TRBD1
CDR3 DNA: TGTGCCAGCAGCATAAACCCAACAGGGGGCTCTGGAAACACCATATATTTT
CDR3 protein: CASSINPTGGSGNTIYF

V gene: TRBV4-1
clone size: .
J gene: TRBJ1-3
D gene: .
CDR3 DNA: TGCGCCAGCAGCCAAGCTAGTGATTTCTCTGGAAACACCATATATTTT
CDR3 protein: CASSQASDFSGNTIYF

V gene: TRBV3-1/TRBV3-2
clone size: .
J gene: TRBJ2-7
D gene: TRBD1
CDR3 DNA: TGTGCCAGCAGCCGGGGCGCTCCGGGACAGGGGGCGGGTGAGCAGTACTTC
CDR3 protein: CASSRGAPGQGAGEQYF

V gene: TRBV7-2
clone size: .
J gene: TRBJ1-2
D gene: .
CDR3 DNA: TGTGCCAGCAGCTTAAACTTGGAGGGAAACTATGGCTACACCTTC
CDR3 protein: CASSLNLEGNYGYTF

V gene: TRBV27
clone size: .
J gene: TRBJ1-5
D gene: .
CDR3 DNA: TGTGCCAGCAGTTTATCGGCCGGGACACTGATTAATCAGCCCCAGCATTTT
CDR3 protein: CASSLSAGTLINQPQHF

V gene: TRBV20-1
clone size: .
J gene: TRBJ2-3
D gene: .
CDR3 DNA: TGCAGTGCTAGTGGAGGGACTAGCACAGATACGCAGTATTTT
CDR3 protein: CSASGGTSTDTQYF

V gene: TRBV7-6
clone size: .
J gene: TRBJ2-1
D gene: TRBD2
CDR3 DNA: TGTGCCAGCAGCAACAGCGGGAGCTCCTACAATGAGCAGTTCTTC
CDR3 protein: CASSNSGSSYNEQFF

V gene: TRBV4-3
clone size: .
J gene: TRBJ2-3
D gene: .
CDR3 DNA: TGCGCCAGCACCTATCTTACAGATACGCAGTATTTT
CDR3 protein: CASTYLTDTQYF

V gene: TRBV4-2
clone size: .
J gene: TRBJ2-3
D gene: TRBD2
CDR3 DNA: TGTGCCAGCAGCCAGGCTGGACTAGCGGGAGGAGGCGGGACAGATACGCAGTATTTT
CDR3 protein: CASSQAGLAGGGGTDTQYF

V gene: TRBV4-1
clone size: .
J gene: TRBJ1-1
D gene: TRBD1
CDR3 DNA: TGCGCCAGCAGCCAGGGGACAGGGCTAATTGAAGCTTTCTTT
CDR3 protein: CASSQGTGLIEAFF

V gene: TRBV2
clone size: .
J gene: TRBJ2-7
D gene: .
CDR3 DNA: TGTGCCAGCAGTGGTCCGGGTGGCTACGAGCAGTACTTC
CDR3 protein: CASSGPGGYEQYF

V gene: TRBV5-5
clone size: .
J gene: TRBJ1-6
D gene: .
CDR3 DNA: TGTGCCAGCAGCTTGTTCCGGCGGCTAAATTCACCCCTCCACTTT
CDR3 protein: CASSLFRRLNSPLHF

V gene: TRBV5-1
clone size: .
J gene: TRBJ2-3
D gene: TRBD1
CDR3 DNA: TGCGCCAGCAGCTTGGGGACAGGGCCTCGAACTGATACGCAGTATTTT
CDR3 protein: CASSLGTGPRTDTQYF

V gene: TRBV7-9
clone size: .
J gene: TRBJ1-1
D gene: .
CDR3 DNA: TGTGGCGGCGGGGGGCCCATGAACACTGAAGCTTTCTTT
CDR3 protein: CGGGGPMNTEAFF

V gene: TRBV18
clone size: .
J gene: TRBJ1-1
D gene: .
CDR3 DNA: TGTGCCAGCTCCCTGGGGGAGGCGGACACTGAAGCTTTCTTT
CDR3 protein: CASSLGEADTEAFF

V gene: TRBV29-1
clone size: once
J gene: TRBJ2-1
D gene: TRBD1
CDR3 DNA: TGCAGCCTAGACAGGGGTCACAATGAGCAGTTCTTC
CDR3 protein: CSLDRGHNEQFF

V gene: TRBV7-8
clone size: .
J gene: TRBJ2-5
D gene: .
CDR3 DNA: TGTGCCAGCAACAGGGGGACTAGCTTGTACCAAGAGACCCAGTACTTC
CDR3 protein: CASNRGTSLYQETQYF

V gene: TRBV6-6
clone size: .
J gene: TRBJ2-5
D gene: .
CDR3 DNA: TGTGCCAGCGGAAAATTCGGGACACAGAAAGAGACCCAGTACTTC
CDR3 protein: CASGKFGTQKETQYF

V gene: TRBV5-1
clone size: once
J gene: TRBJ2-7
D gene: TRBD1
CDR3 DNA: TGCGCCAGCAGTTTGGATGGGGGACAGGGGGCGTACGAGCAGTACTTC
CDR3 protein: CASSLDGGQGAYEQYF

V gene: TRBV28
clone size: .
J gene: TRBJ1-5
D gene: TRBD1
CDR3 DNA: TGTGCCAGCAAGCGACGACAGGGGGCTGGATATAGCAATCAGCCCCAGCATTTT
CDR3 protein: CASKRRQGAGYSNQPQHF